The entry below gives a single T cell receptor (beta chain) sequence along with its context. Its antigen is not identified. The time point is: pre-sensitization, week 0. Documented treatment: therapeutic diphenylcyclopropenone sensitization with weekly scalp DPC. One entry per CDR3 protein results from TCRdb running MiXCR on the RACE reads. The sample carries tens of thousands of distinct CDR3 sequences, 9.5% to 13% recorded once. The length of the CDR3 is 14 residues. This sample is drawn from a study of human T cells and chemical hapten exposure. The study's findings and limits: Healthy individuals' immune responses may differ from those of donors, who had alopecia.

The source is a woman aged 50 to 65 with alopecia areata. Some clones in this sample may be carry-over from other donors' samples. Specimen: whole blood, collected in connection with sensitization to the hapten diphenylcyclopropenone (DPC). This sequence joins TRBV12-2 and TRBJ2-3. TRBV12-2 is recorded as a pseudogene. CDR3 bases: TGTGCAAGTCGCTTAGAATCGAAGACAGATACGCAGTATTTT. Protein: CASRLESKTDTQYF.